This T cell receptor (beta chain) emerged from a study of blood T cells in healthy people across ages. Study observations and caveats: In older individuals, TCR beta diversity per million T cells was lower, falling roughly linearly with age. A greater number of naive CD4+ cells and higher diversity distinguished long-lived donors from aged donors.

Through a sample-barcoded 5' primer and a J-beta primer mix, a second PCR was run for about 7 to 12 cycles. There were at least 2.5 million CDR3-containing paired-end reads obtained from each sample. TCRdb re-called the 5' RACE reads with MiXCR, one entry per CDR3 protein. Here the sample spans roughly 800,000 distinct CDR3 sequences, 53% being singletons. The table lists this clonotype with a few counts. The antigen is unknown. Trimming took off 1 base at V and 0 bases at J, with 4 bases between the two ends. The CDR3 has 13 residues. The V gene's germline CDR1 is SGHRS and CDR2 YFSETQ. Sequencing input: blood. The sequence was obtained from a man older than 75 in good health. The chain couples TRBV5-1 to TRBJ1-2; D is unresolved. The CDR3, as DNA: TGCGCCAGCAGCTTGCCTCCTAACTATGGCTACACCTTC. Protein: CASSLPPNYGYTF.